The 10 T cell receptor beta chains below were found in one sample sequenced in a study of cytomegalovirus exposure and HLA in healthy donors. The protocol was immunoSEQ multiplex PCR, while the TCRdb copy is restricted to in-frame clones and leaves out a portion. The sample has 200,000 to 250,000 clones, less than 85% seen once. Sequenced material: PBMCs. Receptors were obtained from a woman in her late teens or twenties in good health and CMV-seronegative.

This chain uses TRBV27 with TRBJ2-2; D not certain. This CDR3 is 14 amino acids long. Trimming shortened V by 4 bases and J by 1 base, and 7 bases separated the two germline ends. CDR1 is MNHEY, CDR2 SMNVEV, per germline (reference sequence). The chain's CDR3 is CASSSYRNTGELFF. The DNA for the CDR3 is TGTGCCAGCAGTTCCTACAGGAACACCGGGGAGCTGTTTTTT.

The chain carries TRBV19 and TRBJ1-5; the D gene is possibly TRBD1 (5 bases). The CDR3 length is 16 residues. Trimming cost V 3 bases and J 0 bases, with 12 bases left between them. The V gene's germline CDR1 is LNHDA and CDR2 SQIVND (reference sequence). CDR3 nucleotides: TGTGCCAGTAGTATTCGACAGACTTATAGCAATCAGCCCCAGCATTTT. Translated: CASSIRQTYSNQPQHF.

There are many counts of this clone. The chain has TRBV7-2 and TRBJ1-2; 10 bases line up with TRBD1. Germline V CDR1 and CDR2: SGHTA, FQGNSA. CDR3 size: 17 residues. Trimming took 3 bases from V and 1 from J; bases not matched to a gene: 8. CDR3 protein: CASSFLPGTGDNYGYTF. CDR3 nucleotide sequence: TGTGCCAGCAGCTTCCTGCCAGGGACAGGGGATAACTATGGCTACACCTTC.

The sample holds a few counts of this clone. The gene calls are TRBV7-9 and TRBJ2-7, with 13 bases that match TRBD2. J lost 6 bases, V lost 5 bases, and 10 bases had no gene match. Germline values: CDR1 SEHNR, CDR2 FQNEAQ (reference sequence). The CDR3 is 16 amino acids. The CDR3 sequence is CASSLRLAGGSGEQYF. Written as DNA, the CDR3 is TGTGCCAGCAGCCTAAGACTAGCGGGAGGATCGGGCGAGCAGTACTTC.

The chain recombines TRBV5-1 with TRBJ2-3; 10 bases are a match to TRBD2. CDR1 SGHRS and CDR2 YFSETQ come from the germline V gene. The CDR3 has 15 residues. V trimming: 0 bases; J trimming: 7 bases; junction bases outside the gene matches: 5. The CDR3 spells CASSLERLAGYTQYF. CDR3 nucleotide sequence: TGCGCCAGCAGCTTGGAACGACTAGCGGGTTATACGCAGTATTTT.

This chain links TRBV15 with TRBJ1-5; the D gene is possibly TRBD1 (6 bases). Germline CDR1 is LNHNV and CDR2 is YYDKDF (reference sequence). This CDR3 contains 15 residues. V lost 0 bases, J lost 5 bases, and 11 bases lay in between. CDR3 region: CATSRDGQKDQPQHF. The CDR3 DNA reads TGTGCCACCAGCAGAGATGGACAGAAAGATCAGCCCCAGCATTTT. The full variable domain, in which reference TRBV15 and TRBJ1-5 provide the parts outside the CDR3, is DAMVIQNPRYQVTQFGKPVTLSCSQTLNHNVMYWYQQKSSQAPKLLFHYYDKDFNNEADTPDNFQSRRPNTSFCFLDIRSPGLGDTAMYLCATSRDGQKDQPQHFGDGTRLSIL.

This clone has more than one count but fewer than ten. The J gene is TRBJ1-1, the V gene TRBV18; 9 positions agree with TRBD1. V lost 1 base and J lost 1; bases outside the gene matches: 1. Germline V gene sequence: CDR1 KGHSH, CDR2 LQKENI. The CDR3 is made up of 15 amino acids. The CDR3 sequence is CASSPRQGGNTEAFF. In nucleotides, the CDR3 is TGTGCCAGCTCACCACGACAGGGGGGGAACACTGAAGCTTTCTTT. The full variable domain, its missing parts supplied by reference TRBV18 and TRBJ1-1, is NAGVMQNPRHLVRRRGQEARLRCSPMKGHSHVYWYRQLPEEGLKFMVYLQKENIIDESGMPKERFSAEFPKEGPSILRIQQVVRGDSAAYFCASSPRQGGNTEAFFGQGTRLTVV.

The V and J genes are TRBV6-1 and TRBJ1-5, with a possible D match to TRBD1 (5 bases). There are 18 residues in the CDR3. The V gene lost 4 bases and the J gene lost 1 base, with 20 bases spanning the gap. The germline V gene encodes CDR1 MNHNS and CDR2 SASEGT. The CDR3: CASSGRLRAGTSNQPQHF. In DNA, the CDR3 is TGTGCCAGCAGTGGACGGCTTAGGGCAGGGACGAGCAATCAGCCCCAGCATTTT.

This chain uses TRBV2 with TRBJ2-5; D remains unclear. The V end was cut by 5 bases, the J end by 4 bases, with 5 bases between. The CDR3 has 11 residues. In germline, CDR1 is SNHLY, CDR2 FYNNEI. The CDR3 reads CASSKGETQYF. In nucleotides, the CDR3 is TGTGCCAGCAGTAAGGGAGAGACCCAGTACTTC.

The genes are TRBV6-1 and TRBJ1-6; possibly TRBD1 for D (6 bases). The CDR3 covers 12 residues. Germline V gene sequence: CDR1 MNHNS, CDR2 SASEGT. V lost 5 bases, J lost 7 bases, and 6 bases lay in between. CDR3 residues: CASSTGNSPLHF. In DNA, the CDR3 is TGTGCCAGCAGTACAGGGAATTCACCCCTCCACTTT.